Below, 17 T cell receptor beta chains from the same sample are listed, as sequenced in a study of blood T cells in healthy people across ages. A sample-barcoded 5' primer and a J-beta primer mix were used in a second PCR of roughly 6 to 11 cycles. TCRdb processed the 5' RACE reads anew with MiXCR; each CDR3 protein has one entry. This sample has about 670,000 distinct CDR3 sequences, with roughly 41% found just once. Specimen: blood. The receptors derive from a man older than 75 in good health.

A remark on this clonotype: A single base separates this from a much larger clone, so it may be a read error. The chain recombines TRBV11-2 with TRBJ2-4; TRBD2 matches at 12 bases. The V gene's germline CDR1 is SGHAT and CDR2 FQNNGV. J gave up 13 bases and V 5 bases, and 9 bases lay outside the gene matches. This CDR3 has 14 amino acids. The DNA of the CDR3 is TGTGCCAGCAGCCTCGGACTAGCGGGGTACGGGCAGTACTTC. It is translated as CASSLGLAGYGQYF.

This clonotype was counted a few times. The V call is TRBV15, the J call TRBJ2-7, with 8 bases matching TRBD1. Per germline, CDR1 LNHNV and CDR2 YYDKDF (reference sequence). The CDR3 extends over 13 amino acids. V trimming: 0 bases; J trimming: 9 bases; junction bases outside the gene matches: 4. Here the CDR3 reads CATSRDPDRGQYF. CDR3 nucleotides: TGTGCCACCAGCAGAGATCCCGACAGGGGGCAGTACTTC.

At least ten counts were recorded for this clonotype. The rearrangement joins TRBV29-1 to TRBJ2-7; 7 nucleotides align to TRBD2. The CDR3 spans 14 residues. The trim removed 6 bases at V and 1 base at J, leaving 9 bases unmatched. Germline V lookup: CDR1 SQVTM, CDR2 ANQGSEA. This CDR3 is CSVGQGLPSYEQYF. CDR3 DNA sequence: TGCAGCGTGGGGCAGGGACTACCTTCCTACGAGCAGTACTTC.

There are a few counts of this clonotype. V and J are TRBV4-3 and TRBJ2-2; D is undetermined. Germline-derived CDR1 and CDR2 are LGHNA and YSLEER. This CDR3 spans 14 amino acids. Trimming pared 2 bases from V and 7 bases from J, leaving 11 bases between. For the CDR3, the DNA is TGCGCCAGCAGCCAAAGACGGCAAGGCGGGGAGCTGTTTTTT. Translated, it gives CASSQRRQGGELFF.

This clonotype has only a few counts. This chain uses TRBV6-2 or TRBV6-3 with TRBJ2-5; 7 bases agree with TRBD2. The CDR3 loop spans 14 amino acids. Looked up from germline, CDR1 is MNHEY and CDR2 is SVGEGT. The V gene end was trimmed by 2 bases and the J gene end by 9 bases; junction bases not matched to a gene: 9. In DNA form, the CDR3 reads TGTGCCAGCAGTTACGTGTCTAGCGGACTGCCCCAGTACTTC. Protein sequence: CASSYVSSGLPQYF.

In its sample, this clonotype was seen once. The CDR3: CASSATSGGANEQYF. The CDR3 DNA reads as TGTGCCAGCAGTGCTACTAGCGGGGGGGCTAATGAGCAGTACTTC. The chain couples TRBV9 to TRBJ2-5, with 13 bases aligning to TRBD2. Germline lookup yields CDR1 SGDLS and CDR2 YYNGEE. The V segment lost 5 bases and the J segment 11 bases; nucleotides outside the gene matches: 12. The CDR3 runs to 15 residues.

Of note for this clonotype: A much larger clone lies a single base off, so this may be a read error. CDR3 residues: CSAIGTSVEQYF. The CDR3 DNA sequence: TGCAGCGCAATCGGGACTAGCGTAGAGCAGTACTTC. The chain carries TRBV29-1 and TRBJ2-5; 10 bases are a match to TRBD2. Germline V CDR1 and CDR2: SQVTM, ANQGSEA. The V segment lost 7 bases and the J segment 11 bases; nucleotides outside the gene matches: 10. The CDR3 is made up of 12 amino acids. Full variable domain (missing parts from reference TRBV29-1 and TRBJ2-5): SAVISQKPSRDICQRGTSLTIQCQVDSQVTMMFWYRQQPGQSLTLIATANQGSEATYESGFVIDKFPISRPNLTFSTLTVSNMSPEDSSIYLCSAIGTSVEQYFGPGTRLLVL.

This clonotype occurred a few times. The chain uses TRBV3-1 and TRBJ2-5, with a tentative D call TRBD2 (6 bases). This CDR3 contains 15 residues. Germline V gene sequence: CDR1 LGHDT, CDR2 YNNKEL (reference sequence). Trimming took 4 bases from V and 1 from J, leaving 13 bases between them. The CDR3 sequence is CASSPPNSGQETQYF. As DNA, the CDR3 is TGTGCCAGCAGCCCCCCGAATAGCGGCCAAGAGACCCAGTACTTC.

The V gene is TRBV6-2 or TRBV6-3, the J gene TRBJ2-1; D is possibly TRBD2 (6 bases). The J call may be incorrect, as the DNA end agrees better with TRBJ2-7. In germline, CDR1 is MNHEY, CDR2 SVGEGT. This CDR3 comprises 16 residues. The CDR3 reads CASSYFRGTAGGEQYF. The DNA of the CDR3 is TGTGCCAGCAGTTACTTTCGCGGGACGGCCGGGGGTGAGCAGTACTTC.

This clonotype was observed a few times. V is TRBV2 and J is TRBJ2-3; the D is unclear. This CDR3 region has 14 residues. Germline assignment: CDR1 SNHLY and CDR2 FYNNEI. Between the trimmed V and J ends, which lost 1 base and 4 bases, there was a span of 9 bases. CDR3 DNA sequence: TGTGCCAGCAGTGAAGGTCGGATCCCAGATACGCAGTATTTT. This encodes CASSEGRIPDTQYF.

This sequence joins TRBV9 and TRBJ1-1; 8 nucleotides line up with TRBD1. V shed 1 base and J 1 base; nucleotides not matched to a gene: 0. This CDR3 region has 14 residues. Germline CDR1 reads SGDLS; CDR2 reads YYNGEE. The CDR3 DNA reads TGTGCCAGCAGCGTACAGGGGGCGAACACTGAAGCTTTCTTT. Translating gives CASSVQGANTEAFF.

CDR3 loop: CASSSGGPNEKLFF. The CDR3, as DNA: TGTGCCAGCAGCTCAGGGGGCCCTAATGAAAAACTGTTTTTT. The chain joins TRBV11-3 to TRBJ1-4, with 8 nucleotides matching TRBD1. Germline loops: CDR1 SGHNT, CDR2 YENEEA. The CDR3 has 14 amino acids. V lost 4 bases and J lost 3; bases outside the gene matches: 1. The entire variable domain, with the rest obtained from reference TRBV11-3 and TRBJ1-4, is as follows: EAGVVQSPRYKIIEKKQPVAFWCNPISGHNTLYWYLQNLGQGPELLIRYENEEAVDDSQLPKDRFSAERLKGVDSTLKIQPAELGDSAVYLCASSSGGPNEKLFFGSGTQLSVL.

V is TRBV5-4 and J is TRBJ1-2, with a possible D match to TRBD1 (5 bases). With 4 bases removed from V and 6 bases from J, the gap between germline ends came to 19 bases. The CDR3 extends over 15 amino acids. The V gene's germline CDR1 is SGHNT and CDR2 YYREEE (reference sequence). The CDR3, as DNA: TGTGCCAGCAGCGGAACTCGGGGGGGGACGCATGGCTACACCTTC. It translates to CASSGTRGGTHGYTF.

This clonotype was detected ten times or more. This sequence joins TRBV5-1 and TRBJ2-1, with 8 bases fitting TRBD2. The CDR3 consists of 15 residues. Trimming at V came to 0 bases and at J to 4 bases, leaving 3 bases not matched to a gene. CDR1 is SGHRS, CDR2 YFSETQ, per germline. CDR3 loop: CASSLGTSTYNEQFF. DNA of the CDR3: TGCGCCAGCAGCTTGGGGACTAGCACATACAATGAGCAGTTCTTC. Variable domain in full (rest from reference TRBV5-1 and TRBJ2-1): KAGVTQTPRYLIKTRGQQVTLSCSPISGHRSVSWYQQTPGQGLQFLFEYFSETQRNKGNFPGRFSGRQFSNSRSEMNVSTLELGDSALYLCASSLGTSTYNEQFFGPGTRLTVL.

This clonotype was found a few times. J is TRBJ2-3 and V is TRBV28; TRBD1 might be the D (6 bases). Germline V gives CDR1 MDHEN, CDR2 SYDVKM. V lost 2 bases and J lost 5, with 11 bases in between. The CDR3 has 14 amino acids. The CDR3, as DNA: TGTGCCAGCAGTTTAAGCAGGGGAGTAGATACGCAGTATTTT. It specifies CASSLSRGVDTQYF.

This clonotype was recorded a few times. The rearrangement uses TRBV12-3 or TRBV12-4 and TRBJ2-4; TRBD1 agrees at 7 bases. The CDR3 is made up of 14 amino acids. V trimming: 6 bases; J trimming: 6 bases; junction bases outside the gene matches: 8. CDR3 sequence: CASRGQDVRNIQYF. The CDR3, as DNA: TGTGCCAGCAGAGGACAGGATGTGAGAAACATTCAGTACTTC.

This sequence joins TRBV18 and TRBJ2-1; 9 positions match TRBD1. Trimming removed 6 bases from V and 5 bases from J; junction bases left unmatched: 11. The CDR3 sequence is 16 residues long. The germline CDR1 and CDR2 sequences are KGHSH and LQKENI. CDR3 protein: CASSPTVGQGNNEQFF. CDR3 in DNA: TGTGCCAGCTCGCCAACTGTGGGACAGGGCAACAATGAGCAGTTCTTC.